These T cell receptor beta chains were read from a single sample in a study of beta chain features in type 1 diabetes. Only in-frame clones appear in the TCRdb table, and some are missing; sequencing was by immunoSEQ multiplex PCR. The data contain about 360,000 clones, around 12% of them singletons. Sample: naive CD4+ T cells from blood. These receptors originate from a man between 18 and 35 years old in good health. Each CDR3 is given with its conserved first and last residue. D genes are given only for firm matches. Clone sizes are given selectively: once, few, many, or a class where the clone is expanded.

>TRBV2|-|TRBJ2-7|few
CASISLASVDEQYF
TGTGCCAGCATTTCTCTAGCTAGTGTGGACGAGCAGTACTTC
>TRBV29-1|TRBD1|TRBJ1-5|-
CSVSDRADQPQHF
TGCAGCGTTTCGGACAGGGCCGATCAGCCCCAGCATTTT
>TRBV19|TRBD2|TRBJ2-3|few
CASSLAGGLSDTQYF
TGTGCCAGTAGTCTAGCGGGGGGACTCTCGGATACGCAGTATTTT
>TRBV23-1|-|TRBJ2-7|many
CASSQSGSSYEQYF
TGCGCCAGCAGTCAGAGCGGGTCCTCCTACGAGCAGTACTTC
>TRBV30|TRBD1|TRBJ1-2|-
CAWSATGTYGYTF
TGTGCCTGGAGCGCGACAGGGACCTATGGCTACACCTTC
>TRBV25-1|TRBD1|TRBJ1-2|few
CASSEASGTGIYGYTF
TGTGCCAGCAGTGAAGCCTCCGGGACAGGGATTTATGGCTACACCTTC
>TRBV11-2|TRBD1|TRBJ1-1|-
CASSLEQGLTEAFF
TGTGCCAGCAGCTTAGAACAGGGGCTCACTGAAGCTTTCTTT
>TRBV6-5|-|TRBJ1-1|few
CASTRNTEAFF
TGTGCCAGCACTAGAAACACTGAAGCTTTCTTT
>TRBV28|-|TRBJ2-7|few
CASRMRGRSYEQYF
TGTGCCAGCAGAATGCGGGGAAGGTCCTACGAGCAGTACTTC
>TRBV30|TRBD1|TRBJ2-7|few
CAWNGQGVFYEQYF
TGTGCCTGGAACGGACAGGGGGTTTTCTACGAGCAGTACTTC
>TRBV6-5|-|TRBJ2-1|few
CASSYAGGGYNEQFF
TGTGCCAGCAGTTACGCAGGGGGAGGCTACAATGAGCAGTTCTTC
>TRBV4-1|-|TRBJ1-5|few
CASSRQQGNGNQPQHF
TGCGCCAGCAGCCGACAACAGGGCAACGGCAATCAGCCCCAGCATTTT
>TRBV5-6|-|TRBJ2-5|few
CASSLMTGETQYF
TGTGCCAGCAGCCTCATGACGGGGGAGACCCAGTACTTC